The clone carrying this TCR beta chain was seen only a few times. Its target is unknown. This sample was included in a study of CD8 T cells in ankylosing spondylitis. Construction of TCR beta libraries was performed using quantitative 5'-RACE with molecular barcodes. Via MiXCR, TCRdb re-called the 5' RACE reads, giving one row per CDR3 protein. The sample lists about 330,000 distinct CDR3 sequences, approximately 8.2% occurring once. General study results and limits: Within ankylosing spondylitis blood, a TCR beta motif made up of several highly homologous variants appeared to be characteristic. Peripheral blood held disease-linked clones only at relatively low frequency, and these were CD8+. Disease-linked clones were reportedly significantly enriched in matched ankylosing spondylitis synovial fluid.

The TCR sequence derives from a male donor with ankylosing spondylitis. Sequenced: blood, either unsorted or a sorted T cell fraction (not recorded which).

CDR3 coding DNA: TGCGCCAGCAGCTTGGTGCTAGCATTGGAGACCCAGTACTTC. Translated, it gives CASSLVLALETQYF. The V call is TRBV5-1, the J call TRBJ2-5, with D possibly TRBD2 on 5 matching bases. V lost 0 bases and J 5 bases, leaving 11 bases between the germline ends. Germline CDR1 is SGHRS and CDR2 is YFSETQ. The CDR3 length is 14 residues.